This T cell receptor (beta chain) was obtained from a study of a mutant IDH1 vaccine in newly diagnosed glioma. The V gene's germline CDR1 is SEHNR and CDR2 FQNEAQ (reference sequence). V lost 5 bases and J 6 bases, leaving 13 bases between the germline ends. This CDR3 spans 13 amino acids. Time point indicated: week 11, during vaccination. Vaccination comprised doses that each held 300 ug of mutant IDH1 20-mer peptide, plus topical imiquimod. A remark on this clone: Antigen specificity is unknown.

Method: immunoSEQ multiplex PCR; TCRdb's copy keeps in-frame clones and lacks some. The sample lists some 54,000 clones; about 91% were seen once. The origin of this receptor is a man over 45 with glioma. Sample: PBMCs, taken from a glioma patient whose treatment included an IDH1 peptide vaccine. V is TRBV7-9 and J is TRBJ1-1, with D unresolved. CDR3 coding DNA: TGTGCCAGCAGCCGCCAGGCTAGCGCTGAAGCTTTCTTT. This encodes CASSRQASAEAFF.